The 26 T cell receptor beta chains given below trace back to one sample, sequenced in a study of shared clonotypes between healthy human individuals. Using immunoSEQ multiplex PCR, the repertoire was profiled, and TCRdb retains in-frame clones only, with some absent. Altogether 550,000 to 600,000 clones are present, around 78% being singletons, with the ten largest covering around 12%. The sequenced sample was PBMCs. These receptor sequences come from a woman aged 40 to 50 in good health. Some clones in this sample may be carry-over from other donors' samples.

The chain carries TRBV19 and TRBJ2-7; weak D call: TRBD1 (6 bases). The CDR3 contains 15 residues. Trimming pared 4 bases from V and 3 bases from J, leaving 16 bases between. Per the germline V gene, CDR1 is LNHDA and CDR2 is SQIVND (reference sequence). Here the CDR3 reads CASSKPGHGVYEQYF. In DNA form, the CDR3 reads TGTGCCAGTAGTAAACCGGGACATGGCGTCTACGAGCAGTACTTC.

The chain couples TRBV29-1 to TRBJ1-1; D is unclear. Germline V gene sequence: CDR1 SQVTM, CDR2 ANQGSEA. The CDR3 sequence is 13 residues long. The V end lost 5 bases, the J end lost 5 bases, and 15 bases lay between the germline ends. The CDR3 DNA reads TGCAGCGTTAGTAGCGTGGCGGGGACTGAAGCTTTCTTT. It yields the protein CSVSSVAGTEAFF. The full variable domain, rest sourced from reference TRBV29-1 and TRBJ1-1, is SAVISQKPSRDICQRGTSLTIQCQVDSQVTMMFWYRQQPGQSLTLIATANQGSEATYESGFVIDKFPISRPNLTFSTLTVSNMSPEDSSIYLCSVSSVAGTEAFFGQGTRLTVV.

This sequence joins TRBV7-3 and TRBJ1-1, with D unclear. With 5 bases removed from V and 1 base from J, the gap between germline ends came to 8 bases. Germline assignment: CDR1 SGHTA and CDR2 FQGTGA. The CDR3 is 13 amino acids. The CDR3 loop is CASSIARNTEAFF. CDR3 coding DNA: TGTGCCAGCAGCATAGCCCGGAACACTGAAGCTTTCTTT.

The chain carries TRBV28 and TRBJ2-6; D perhaps matches TRBD2 (5 bases). The CDR3 contains 16 residues. The V end lost 3 bases, the J end lost 6 bases, and 15 bases lay between the germline ends. Germline assignment: CDR1 MDHEN and CDR2 SYDVKM. This CDR3 reads CASSFTGPTTANVLTF. The CDR3 DNA reads as TGTGCCAGCAGTTTCACCGGGCCGACTACGGCCAACGTCCTGACTTTC. The entire variable domain, with the rest obtained from reference TRBV28 and TRBJ2-6, is as follows: DVKVTQSSRYLVKRTGEKVFLECVQDMDHENMFWYRQDPGLGLRLIYFSYDVKMKEKGDIPEGYSVSREKKERFSLILESASTNQTSMYLCASSFTGPTTANVLTFGAGSRLTVL.

This chain connects TRBV4-3 to TRBJ2-7, with unresolved D. CDR1 and CDR2 (germline): LGHNA, YSLEER. This CDR3 is 15 amino acids long. With 3 bases removed from V and 3 bases from J, the gap between germline ends came to 15 bases. In DNA, the CDR3 is TGCGCCAGCAGCCAGTCCAGGAATGAGAACTACGAGCAGTACTTC. Translated: CASSQSRNENYEQYF.

V gene TRBV28 combines with J gene TRBJ2-4; D may correspond to TRBD1 or TRBD2 (5 bases each). Trimming cost V 8 bases and J 3 bases, with 11 bases left between them. From germline, CDR1 is MDHEN and CDR2 SYDVKM. The CDR3 runs 13 residues. CDR3 DNA sequence: TGTGCCAGCCGAGGGGTGGGCAAAAACATTCAGTACTTC. It is translated as CASRGVGKNIQYF. The variable domain in full, with the rest retrieved from reference TRBV28 and TRBJ2-4, is DVKVTQSSRYLVKRTGEKVFLECVQDMDHENMFWYRQDPGLGLRLIYFSYDVKMKEKGDIPEGYSVSREKKERFSLILESASTNQTSMYLCASRGVGKNIQYFGAGTRLSVL.

This clone was found a few times. The CDR3 loop reads CASSGDRPEAFF. In nucleotides, the CDR3 is TGTGCCAGCAGCGGGGACAGACCTGAAGCTTTCTTT. V is TRBV6-1 and J is TRBJ1-1, with 7 bases fitting TRBD1. CDR3 size: 12 residues. After removal of 6 bases from V and 6 bases from J, the junction contained 4 bases not matched to a gene. Germline V gene data show CDR1 as MNHNS and CDR2 as SASEGT.

The gene calls are TRBV5-6 and TRBJ1-2, with unresolved D. From germline, CDR1 is SGHDT and CDR2 YYEEEE. The CDR3 extends over 17 amino acids. Trimming shortened V by 1 base and J by 0 bases, and 16 bases separated the two germline ends. This CDR3 is CASSLMSRVDSNYGYTF. The CDR3 coding sequence is TGTGCCAGCAGCTTGATGTCGCGGGTTGACTCTAACTATGGCTACACCTTC.

The chain links TRBV11-2 to TRBJ2-7; D remains unclear. Germline values: CDR1 SGHAT, CDR2 FQNNGV. CDR3 length: 14 amino acids. Trimming left V 5 bases short and J 3 bases short, with 14 bases between. The CDR3 loop reads CASSTGRSGYEQYF. The CDR3 nucleotides are TGTGCCAGCAGCACCGGTCGTTCAGGCTACGAGCAGTACTTC. Complete variable domain (other parts from reference TRBV11-2 and TRBJ2-7): EAGVAQSPRYKIIEKRQSVAFWCNPISGHATLYWYQQILGQGPKLLIQFQNNGVVDDSQLPKDRFSAERLKGVDSTLKIQPAKLEDSAVYLCASSTGRSGYEQYFGPGTRLTVT.

The CDR3 loop reads CASSLEAGDQPQHF. The CDR3 DNA follows: TGTGCCAGCAGCTTGGAGGCAGGTGATCAGCCCCAGCATTTT. The rearrangement joins TRBV5-5 to TRBJ1-5; D gene uncertain. The CDR3 loop spans 14 amino acids. Trimming took off 0 bases at V and 5 bases at J, with 9 bases between the two ends. Germline values: CDR1 SGHKS, CDR2 YYEKEE (reference sequence).

This clone was detected only once. The chain links TRBV30 to TRBJ1-3; TRBD1 might be the D (5 bases). V was shortened by 4 bases and J by 4 bases, with 11 bases between the two germline ends. Germline loops: CDR1 GTSNPN, CDR2 SVGIG (reference sequence). This CDR3 contains 13 residues. The chain's CDR3 is CAWNWGGGNTIYF. The CDR3 DNA follows: TGTGCCTGGAACTGGGGGGGAGGAAACACCATATATTTT. Supplemented by reference TRBV30 and TRBJ1-3, the full variable domain reads SQTIHQWPATLVQPVGSPLSLECTVEGTSNPNLYWYRQAAGRGLQLLFYSVGIGQISSEVPQNLSASRPQDRQFILSSKKLLLSDSGFYLCAWNWGGGNTIYFGEGSWLTVV.

The rearrangement uses TRBV7-3 and TRBJ2-5, with D perhaps TRBD1 or TRBD2 (5 bases each). The CDR3 contains 17 residues. Germline V lookup: CDR1 SGHTA, CDR2 FQGTGA. Trimming removed 1 base from V and 4 bases from J, with 19 bases in between. The CDR3 loop reads CASSLRGLGAWRETQYF. The CDR3 nucleotides are TGTGCCAGCAGCTTAAGGGGGTTAGGAGCGTGGAGAGAGACCCAGTACTTC.

The chain combines TRBV28 with TRBJ1-2; TRBD1 aligns across 8 bases. The CDR3 is made up of 14 amino acids. From germline, CDR1 is MDHEN and CDR2 SYDVKM. The junction had 8 bases not matched to a gene; V was cut back by 4 bases and J by 7 bases. This CDR3 is CASSSNGQGPGYTF. CDR3 nucleotides: TGTGCCAGCAGTTCCAACGGACAGGGACCTGGCTACACCTTC.

This clone was detected only once. The rearrangement uses TRBV6-5 and TRBJ1-5; D unresolved. CDR1 and CDR2 from the germline V gene are MNHEY and SVGAGI. V was trimmed by 5 bases and J by 6 bases, leaving 14 bases between them. CDR3 size: 14 residues. This CDR3 reads CASSNFASPQPQHF. CDR3 nucleotides: TGTGCCAGCAGTAATTTTGCCTCGCCTCAGCCCCAGCATTTT.

J is TRBJ1-1 and V is TRBV5-4; D is perhaps TRBD1 (6 bases). Germline loops: CDR1 SGHNT, CDR2 YYREEE (reference sequence). Trimming took off 3 bases at V and 6 bases at J, with 21 bases between the two ends. This CDR3 comprises 16 residues. The CDR3 region has the DNA TGTGCCAGCAGCTCGATCGGTACACAGGGAAGGGCTGAAGCTTTCTTT. It translates to CASSSIGTQGRAEAFF.

J is TRBJ1-5 and V is TRBV25-1; possible D gene TRBD1, 5 bases. V lost 2 bases, J lost 0 bases, and 8 bases lay in between. The germline V gene has CDR1 MGHDK and CDR2 SYGVNS. CDR3 length equals 15 residues. The CDR3 sequence is CASSEQGDSNQPQHF. The DNA for the CDR3 is TGTGCCAGCAGTGAACAGGGCGATAGCAATCAGCCCCAGCATTTT.

This clone was counted only a few times. The chain is built from TRBV7-9 and TRBJ1-5; the D is unclear. With 4 bases removed from V and 2 bases from J, the gap between germline ends came to 9 bases. CDR1 SEHNR and CDR2 FQNEAQ come from the germline V gene (reference sequence). The CDR3 loop spans 14 amino acids. Here the CDR3 reads CASSSHGGNQPQHF. The CDR3 DNA follows: TGTGCCAGCAGCTCCCACGGGGGCAATCAGCCCCAGCATTTT.

The genes are TRBV27 and TRBJ2-1; 7 nucleotides agree with TRBD2. With 4 bases clipped from V and 4 bases from J, the junction kept 16 bases outside the gene matches. Germline loops: CDR1 MNHEY, CDR2 SMNVEV (reference sequence). The CDR3 totals 18 residues. CDR3 in DNA: TGTGCCAGCAGTTCTCCAACCCACGCCCGCGGGAGTTACAATGAGCAGTTCTTC. It translates to CASSSPTHARGSYNEQFF.

This chain joins TRBV2 and TRBJ2-5; the D is unclear. The germline CDR1 and CDR2 sequences are SNHLY and FYNNEI. Trimming took off 11 bases at V and 1 base at J, with 2 bases between the two ends. There are 9 residues in the CDR3. In nucleotides, the CDR3 is TGTGCCCTCCAAGAGACCCAGTACTTC. Protein product: CALQETQYF.

The chain combines TRBV6-4 with TRBJ2-5; the D gene is possibly TRBD1 (5 bases). Trimming removed 4 bases from V and 0 bases from J, with 12 bases in between. CDR1 and CDR2 from the germline V gene are MRHNA and SNTAGT. The CDR3 extends over 15 amino acids. The CDR3 here is CASSASAGNQETQYF. The DNA for the CDR3 is TGTGCCAGCAGTGCATCCGCAGGGAACCAAGAGACCCAGTACTTC.

The chain uses TRBV28 and TRBJ2-6, with D unresolved. Per germline, CDR1 MDHEN and CDR2 SYDVKM. This CDR3 contains 14 residues. Trimming took 4 bases from V and 0 from J, leaving 4 bases between them. The CDR3 DNA reads as TGTGCCAGCAGTTGGGGCTCTGGGGCCAACGTCCTGACTTTC. Protein: CASSWGSGANVLTF.

The CDR3 spells CASGAISYNEQFF. The CDR3 DNA is TGTGCCAGCGGTGCAATCTCCTACAATGAGCAGTTCTTC. The chain couples TRBV27 to TRBJ2-1; D not resolved. This CDR3 region has 13 residues. V gave up 8 bases and J gave up 0 bases, with 8 bases separating them. The germline V gene has CDR1 MNHEY and CDR2 SMNVEV (reference sequence).

CDR3 coding DNA: TGTGCCAGCAGCGCAAGATCCGCTAGCACAGATACGCAGTATTTT. Translation gives CASSARSASTDTQYF. The chain uses TRBV9 and TRBJ2-3; no clear D gene. V was shortened by 3 bases and J by 0 bases, with 11 bases between the two germline ends. CDR3 size: 15 residues. The germline CDR1 and CDR2 sequences are SGDLS and YYNGEE.

The chain couples TRBV4-1 to TRBJ2-2, with TRBD2 matching 7 bases. From germline, CDR1 is MGHRA and CDR2 YSYEKL. This CDR3 is built from 13 residues. Trimming took 5 bases from V and 5 from J; bases not matched to a gene: 2. CDR3 amino acids: CASSGRETGELFF. CDR3 bases: TGCGCCAGCAGCGGGAGGGAGACCGGGGAGCTGTTTTTT.

The chain recombines TRBV4-2 with TRBJ1-3, with TRBD1 as a possible D gene (6 bases). Trimming pared 1 base from V and 5 bases from J, leaving 12 bases between. CDR1 is LGHNA and CDR2 is YNFKEQ in the germline V gene. The CDR3 has 15 residues. CDR3 sequence: CASSQGYRDRNTIYF. CDR3 sequence (DNA): TGTGCCAGCAGCCAAGGATACCGGGACAGAAACACCATATATTTT.

This rearrangement joins TRBV5-4 to TRBJ1-6, with 8 bases identical to TRBD1. The CDR3 has 17 residues. The V and J ends lost 0 bases and 7 bases, in that order; junction bases with no gene match: 9. Germline CDR1 is SGHNT and CDR2 is YYREEE (reference sequence). The CDR3 DNA sequence: TGTGCCAGCAGCTTGGGAGAGTGGGACAGGCGAAATTCACCCCTCCACTTT. Translating gives CASSLGEWDRRNSPLHF.